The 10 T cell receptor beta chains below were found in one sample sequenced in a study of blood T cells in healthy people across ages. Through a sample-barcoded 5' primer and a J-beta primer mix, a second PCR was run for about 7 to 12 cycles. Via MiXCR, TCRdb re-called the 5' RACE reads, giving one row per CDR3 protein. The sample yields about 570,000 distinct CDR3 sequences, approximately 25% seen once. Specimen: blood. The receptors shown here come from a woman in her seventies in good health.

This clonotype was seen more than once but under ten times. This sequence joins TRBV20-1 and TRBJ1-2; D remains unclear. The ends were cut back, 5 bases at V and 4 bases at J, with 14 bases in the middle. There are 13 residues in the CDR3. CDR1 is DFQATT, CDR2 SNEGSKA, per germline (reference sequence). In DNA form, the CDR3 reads TGCAGTGCTTCCCAGCTCGGATTCTATGGCTACACCTTC. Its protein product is CSASQLGFYGYTF.

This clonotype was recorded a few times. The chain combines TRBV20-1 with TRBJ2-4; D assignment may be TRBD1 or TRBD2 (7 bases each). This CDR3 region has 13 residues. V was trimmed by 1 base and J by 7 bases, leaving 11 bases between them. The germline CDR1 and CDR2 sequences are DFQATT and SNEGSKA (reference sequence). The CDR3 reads CSARGQGGNIQYF. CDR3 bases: TGCAGTGCTAGAGGACAGGGAGGGAACATTCAGTACTTC.

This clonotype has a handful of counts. Here the CDR3 DNA reads TGTGCCAGCAGTTCGGGACGGAGAGACTATGAGCAGTTCTTC. It is translated as CASSSGRRDYEQFF. The chain carries TRBV27 and TRBJ2-1, with D perhaps matching TRBD1 or TRBD2 (5 bases each). Deletions cut 4 bases from V and 8 bases from J, with 15 bases between. In germline, CDR1 is MNHEY, CDR2 SMNVEV (reference sequence). This CDR3 region has 14 residues.

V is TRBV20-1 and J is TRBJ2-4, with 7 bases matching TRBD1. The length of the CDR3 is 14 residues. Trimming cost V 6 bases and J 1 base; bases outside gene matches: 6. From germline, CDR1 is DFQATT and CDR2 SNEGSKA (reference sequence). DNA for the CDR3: TGCAGTGCCAACACACAGGGGGCCAAAAACATTCAGTACTTC. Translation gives CSANTQGAKNIQYF.

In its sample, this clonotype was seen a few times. The CDR3 nucleotides read TGTGCCAGCCGCGGTGGACGGGGATACCAAGAGACCCAGTACTTC. Translating it yields CASRGGRGYQETQYF. This chain uses TRBV19 with TRBJ2-5; possible D gene TRBD2, 5 bases. The CDR3 totals 15 residues. V shed 9 bases and J shed 0 bases, with 17 bases lying between them. CDR1 is LNHDA, CDR2 SQIVND, per germline (reference sequence).

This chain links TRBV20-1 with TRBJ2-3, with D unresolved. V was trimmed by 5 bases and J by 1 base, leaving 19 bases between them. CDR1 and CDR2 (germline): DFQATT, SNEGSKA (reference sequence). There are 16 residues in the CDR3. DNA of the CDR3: TGCAGTGCTGCGCGATCCTACTCTTCTGGCACAGATACGCAGTATTTT. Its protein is CSAARSYSSGTDTQYF.

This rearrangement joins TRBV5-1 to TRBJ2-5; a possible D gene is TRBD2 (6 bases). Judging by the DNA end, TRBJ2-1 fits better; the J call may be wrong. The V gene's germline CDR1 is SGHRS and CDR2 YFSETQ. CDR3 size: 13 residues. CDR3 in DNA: TGCGCCAGCAGCTTGGGCCTAGCGATTGAGCAGTTCTTC. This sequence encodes CASSLGLAIEQFF.

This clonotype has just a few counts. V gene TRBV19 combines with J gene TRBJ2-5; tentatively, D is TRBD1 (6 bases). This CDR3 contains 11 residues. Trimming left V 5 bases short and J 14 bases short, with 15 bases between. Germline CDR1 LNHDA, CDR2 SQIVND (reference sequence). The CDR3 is CASSQRGILYF. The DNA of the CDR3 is TGTGCCAGTAGTCAGAGGGGGATCCTTTACTTC.

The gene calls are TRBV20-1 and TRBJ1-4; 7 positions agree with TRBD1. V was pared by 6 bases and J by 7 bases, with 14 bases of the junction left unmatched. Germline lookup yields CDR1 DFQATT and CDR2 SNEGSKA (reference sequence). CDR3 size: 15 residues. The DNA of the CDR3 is TGCAGTGCCGCGACGGCGACAGGGACTGGTGAAAAACTGTTTTTT. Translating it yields CSAATATGTGEKLFF.

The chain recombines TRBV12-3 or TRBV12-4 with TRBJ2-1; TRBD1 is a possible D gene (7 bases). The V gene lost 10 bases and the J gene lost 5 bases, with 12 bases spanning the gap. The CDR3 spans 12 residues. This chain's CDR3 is CATAGGNNEQFF. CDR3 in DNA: TGTGCCACGGCAGGGGGGAACAATGAGCAGTTCTTC.